This T cell receptor (beta chain) stems from a study of long-term antiretroviral therapy in people with HIV. With respect to this clone: The antigen remains undetermined.

The CDR3 covers 16 residues. The junction had 6 bases not matched to a gene; V was cut back by 4 bases and J by 0 bases. The V gene's germline CDR1 is SGHTA and CDR2 FQGNSA. Regarding the study as a whole: Regardless of time point, clones expanded before ART dominated the repertoire. Post-treatment diversity went higher with ART but stayed below transplant donor controls.

Survey level was the resolution at which the v3.0 immunoSEQ assay ran. This table comes from immunoSEQ multiplex PCR, and its TCRdb copy is limited to in-frame clones, with some not included. The sample carries tens of thousands of clones, around 92% recorded once. The TCR originated in a man aged 45 to 65 with HIV. This chain uses TRBV7-2 with TRBJ2-7; 10 bases match TRBD1. Sequenced here: unsorted PBMCs, sampled approximately 7.4 years after starting antiretroviral therapy. The CDR3, as DNA: TGTGCCAGCAGCTCCTCGACAGGGGGCGCCTCCTACGAGCAGTACTTC. It codes for CASSSSTGGASYEQYF.